This T cell receptor (beta chain) came from a study of T cells in Graves' hyperthyroidism and ophthalmopathy. The investigators amplified TCR beta CDR3 regions from RNA transcripts. First-round RT-PCR targeting the TCR CDR3 was performed with the HTBI primer set. Each CDR3 protein gets one entry after TCRdb re-called the multiplex PCR reads with MiXCR. The table shows about 690,000 distinct CDR3 sequences, with roughly 17% occurring only once. The PBMCs were taken from around 9 ml of fresh peripheral blood. This CDR3 is 16 amino acids long. Unmatched junction bases numbered 7, after V lost 5 bases and J lost 2 bases. The V gene's germline CDR1 is SGHVS and CDR2 FNYEAQ. This clonotype appeared many times.

The V call is TRBV7-6, the J call TRBJ2-7; 12 nucleotides match TRBD2. What was sequenced was blood. The receptor comes from a man in his fifties or sixties with Graves' hyperthyroidism. As DNA, the CDR3 is TGTGCCAGCAGCGTCCTGACTAGCGGGAGCACCTACGAGCAGTACTTC. This gives the protein CASSVLTSGSTYEQYF. The full variable domain, its missing parts supplied by reference TRBV7-6 and TRBJ2-7, is GAGVSQSPRYKVTKRGQDVALRCDPISGHVSLYWYRQALGQGPEFLTYFNYEAQQDKSGLPNDRFSAERPEGSISTLTIQRTEQRDSAMYRCASSVLTSGSTYEQYFGPGTRLTVT.